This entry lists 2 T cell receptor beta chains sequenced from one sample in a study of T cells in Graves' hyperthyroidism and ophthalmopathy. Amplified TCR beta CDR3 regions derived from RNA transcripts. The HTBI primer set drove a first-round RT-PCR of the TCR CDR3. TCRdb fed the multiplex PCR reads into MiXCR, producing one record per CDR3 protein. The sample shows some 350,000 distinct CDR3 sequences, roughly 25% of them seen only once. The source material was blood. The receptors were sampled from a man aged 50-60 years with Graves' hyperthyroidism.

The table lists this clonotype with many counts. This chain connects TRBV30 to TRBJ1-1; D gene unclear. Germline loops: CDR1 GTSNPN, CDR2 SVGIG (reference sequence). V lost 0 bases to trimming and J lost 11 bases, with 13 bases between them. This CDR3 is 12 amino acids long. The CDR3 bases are TGTGCCTGGAGTGTTGTGGGCTTTGGTGCTTTCTTT. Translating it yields CAWSVVGFGAFF.

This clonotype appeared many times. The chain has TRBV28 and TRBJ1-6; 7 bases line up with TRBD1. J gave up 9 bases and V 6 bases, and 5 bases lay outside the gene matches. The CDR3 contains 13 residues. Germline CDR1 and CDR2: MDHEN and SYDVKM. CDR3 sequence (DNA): TGTGCCAGCAGCGCCGACAGGGTTTCACCCCTCCACTTT. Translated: CASSADRVSPLHF.